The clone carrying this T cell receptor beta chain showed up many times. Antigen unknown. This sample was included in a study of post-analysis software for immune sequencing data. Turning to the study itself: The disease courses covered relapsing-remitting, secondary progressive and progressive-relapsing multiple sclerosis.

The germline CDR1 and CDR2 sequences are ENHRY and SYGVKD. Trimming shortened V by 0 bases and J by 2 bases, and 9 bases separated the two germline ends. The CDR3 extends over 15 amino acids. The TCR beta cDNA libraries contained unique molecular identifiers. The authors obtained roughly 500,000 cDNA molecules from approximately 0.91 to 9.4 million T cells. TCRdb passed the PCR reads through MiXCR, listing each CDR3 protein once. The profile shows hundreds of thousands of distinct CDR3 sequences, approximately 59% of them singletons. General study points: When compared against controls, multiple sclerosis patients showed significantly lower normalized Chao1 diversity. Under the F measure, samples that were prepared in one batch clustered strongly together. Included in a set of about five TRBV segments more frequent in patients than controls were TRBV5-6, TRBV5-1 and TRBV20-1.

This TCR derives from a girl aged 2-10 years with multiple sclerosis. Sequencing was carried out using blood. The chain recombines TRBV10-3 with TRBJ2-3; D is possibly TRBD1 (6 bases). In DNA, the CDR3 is TGTGCCATCAGTGAGTCGGCAGGGGTCACAGATACGCAGTATTTT. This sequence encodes CAISESAGVTDTQYF.